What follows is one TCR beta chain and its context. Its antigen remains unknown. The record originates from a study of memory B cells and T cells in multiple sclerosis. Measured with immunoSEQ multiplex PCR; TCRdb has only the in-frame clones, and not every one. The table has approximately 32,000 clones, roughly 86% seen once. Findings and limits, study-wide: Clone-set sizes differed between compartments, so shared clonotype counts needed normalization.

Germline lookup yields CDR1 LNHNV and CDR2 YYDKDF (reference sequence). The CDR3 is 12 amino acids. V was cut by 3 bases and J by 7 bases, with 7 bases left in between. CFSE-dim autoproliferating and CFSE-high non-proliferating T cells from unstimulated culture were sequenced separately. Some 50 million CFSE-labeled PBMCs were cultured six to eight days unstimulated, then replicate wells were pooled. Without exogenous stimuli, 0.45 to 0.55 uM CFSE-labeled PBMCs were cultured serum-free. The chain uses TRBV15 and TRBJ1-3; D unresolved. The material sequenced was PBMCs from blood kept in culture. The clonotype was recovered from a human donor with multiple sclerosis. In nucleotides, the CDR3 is TGTGCCACCAGCAGGGGCTACAACACCATATATTTT. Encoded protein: CATSRGYNTIYF.